This TCR beta chain emerged from a study of shared clonotypes between healthy human individuals. The study, taken as a whole, reports: Of the naive CD4 clonotypes, approximately 5% were shared across a handful of donors.

Sequencing used immunoSEQ multiplex PCR; TCRdb keeps in-frame clones, though not all of them. Of about 1.5 million clones in the sample, approximately 98% were seen once. A CD45RA-negative memory subset and a CD45RA+ naive subset were separated from the CD4+ cells. The CDR3 length is 14 residues. Germline assignment: CDR1 SNHLY and CDR2 FYNNEI. The trim removed 7 bases at V and 2 bases at J, leaving 6 bases unmatched. Concerning this clone: Its cognate antigen is unknown.

This chain links TRBV2 with TRBJ2-3, with TRBD2 matching 7 bases. The sequence was collected from a man aged 25-40 years in good health. The material sequenced was naive CD4+ T cells sorted from blood. Subset meaning: CD45RA+ positively selected. CDR3 coding DNA: TGTGCCAGCAATGGGCTAGCGGACACAGATACGCAGTATTTT. Translated, it gives CASNGLADTDTQYF.